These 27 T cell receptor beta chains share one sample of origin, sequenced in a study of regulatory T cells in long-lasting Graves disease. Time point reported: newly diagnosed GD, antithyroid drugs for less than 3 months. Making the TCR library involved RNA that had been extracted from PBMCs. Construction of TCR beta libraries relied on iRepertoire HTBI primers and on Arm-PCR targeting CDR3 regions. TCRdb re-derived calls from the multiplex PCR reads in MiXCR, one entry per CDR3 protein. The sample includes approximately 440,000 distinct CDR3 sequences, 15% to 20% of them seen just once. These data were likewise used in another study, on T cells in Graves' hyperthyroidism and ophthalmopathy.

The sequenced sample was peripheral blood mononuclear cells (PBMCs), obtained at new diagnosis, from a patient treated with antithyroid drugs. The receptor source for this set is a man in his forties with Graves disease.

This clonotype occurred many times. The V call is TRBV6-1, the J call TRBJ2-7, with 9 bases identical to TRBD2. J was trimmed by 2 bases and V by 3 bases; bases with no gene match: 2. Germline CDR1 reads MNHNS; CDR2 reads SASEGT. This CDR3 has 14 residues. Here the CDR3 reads CASSDSGGPYEQYF. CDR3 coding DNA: TGTGCCAGCAGTGATAGCGGGGGTCCCTACGAGCAGTACTTC.

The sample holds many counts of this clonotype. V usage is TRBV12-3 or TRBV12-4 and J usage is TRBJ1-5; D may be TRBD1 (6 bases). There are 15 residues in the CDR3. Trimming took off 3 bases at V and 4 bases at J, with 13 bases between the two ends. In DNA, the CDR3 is TGTGCCAGCAGTTTTGGGGGGGCTCTAAATCAGCCCCAGCATTTT. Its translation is CASSFGGALNQPQHF.

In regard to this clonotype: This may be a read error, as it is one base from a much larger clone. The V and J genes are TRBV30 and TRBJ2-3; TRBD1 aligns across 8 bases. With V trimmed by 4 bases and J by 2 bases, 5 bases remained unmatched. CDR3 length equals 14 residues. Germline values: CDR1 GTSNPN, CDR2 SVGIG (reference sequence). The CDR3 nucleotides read TGTGCCTGGACGACAGGGGCGAACACAGATACGCAGTATTTT. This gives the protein CAWTTGANTDTQYF. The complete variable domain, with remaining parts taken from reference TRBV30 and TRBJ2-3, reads SQTIHQWPATLVQPVGSPLSLECTVEGTSNPNLYWYRQAAGRGLQLLFYSVGIGQISSEVPQNLSASRPQDRQFILSSKKLLLSDSGFYLCAWTTGANTDTQYFGPGTRLTVL.

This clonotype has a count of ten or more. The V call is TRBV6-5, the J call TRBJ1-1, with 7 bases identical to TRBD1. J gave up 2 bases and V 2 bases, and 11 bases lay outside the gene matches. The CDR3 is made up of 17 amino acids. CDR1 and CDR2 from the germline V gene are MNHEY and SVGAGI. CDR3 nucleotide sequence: TGTGCCAGCAGTTACCGATTTGAGAGGGGGCCCAACACTGAAGCTTTCTTT. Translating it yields CASSYRFERGPNTEAFF.

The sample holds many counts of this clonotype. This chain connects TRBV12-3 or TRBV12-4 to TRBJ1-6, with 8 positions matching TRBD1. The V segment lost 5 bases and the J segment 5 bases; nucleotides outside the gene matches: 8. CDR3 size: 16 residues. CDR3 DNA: TGTGCCAGCAGTGACCGGGACAGGCTAAATAATTCACCCCTCCACTTT. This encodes CASSDRDRLNNSPLHF.

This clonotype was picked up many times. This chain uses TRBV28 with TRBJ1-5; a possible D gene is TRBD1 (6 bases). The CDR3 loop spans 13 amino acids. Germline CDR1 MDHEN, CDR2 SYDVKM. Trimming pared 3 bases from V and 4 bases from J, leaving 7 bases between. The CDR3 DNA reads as TGTGCCAGCAGTTTTCAGGGGAATCAGCCCCAGCATTTT. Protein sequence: CASSFQGNQPQHF. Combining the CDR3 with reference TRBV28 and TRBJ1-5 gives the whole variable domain DVKVTQSSRYLVKRTGEKVFLECVQDMDHENMFWYRQDPGLGLRLIYFSYDVKMKEKGDIPEGYSVSREKKERFSLILESASTNQTSMYLCASSFQGNQPQHFGDGTRLSIL.

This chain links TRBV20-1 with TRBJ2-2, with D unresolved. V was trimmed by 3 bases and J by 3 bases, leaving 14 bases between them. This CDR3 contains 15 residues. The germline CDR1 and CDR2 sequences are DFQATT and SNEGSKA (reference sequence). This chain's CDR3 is CSASGGKLYTGELFF. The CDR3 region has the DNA TGCAGTGCTAGTGGTGGGAAACTTTACACCGGGGAGCTGTTTTTT.

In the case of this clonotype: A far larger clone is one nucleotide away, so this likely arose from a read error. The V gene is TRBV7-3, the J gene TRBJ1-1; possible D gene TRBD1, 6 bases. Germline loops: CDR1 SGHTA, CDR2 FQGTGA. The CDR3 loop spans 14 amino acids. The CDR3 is CASSSDRINTEASF. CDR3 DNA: TGTGCCAGCAGCTCAGACAGGATAAACACTGAAGCTTCCTTT.

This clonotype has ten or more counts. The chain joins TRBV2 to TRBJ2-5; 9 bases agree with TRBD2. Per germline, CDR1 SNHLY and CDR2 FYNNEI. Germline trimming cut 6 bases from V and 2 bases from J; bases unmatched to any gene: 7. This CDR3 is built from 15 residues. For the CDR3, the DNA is TGTGCCAGCAGGCGCGGACTAGCGAGTCAAGAGACCCAGTACTTC. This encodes CASRRGLASQETQYF.

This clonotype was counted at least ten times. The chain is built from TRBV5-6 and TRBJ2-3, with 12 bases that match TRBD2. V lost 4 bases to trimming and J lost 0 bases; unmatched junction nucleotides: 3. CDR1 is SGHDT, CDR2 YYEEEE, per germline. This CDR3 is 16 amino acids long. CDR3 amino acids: CASSEGLAGSTDTQYF. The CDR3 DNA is TGTGCCAGCAGCGAGGGACTAGCGGGTAGCACAGATACGCAGTATTTT.

The CDR3 nucleotides read TGTGCCGCCCGACAGGGGTTCCCCACTGAAGCTTTCTTT. This encodes CAARQGFPTEAFF. V is TRBV6-1 and J is TRBJ1-1, with 8 bases identical to TRBD1. Germline V gene data show CDR1 as MNHNS and CDR2 as SASEGT. Losses at the gene ends were 11 bases for V and 4 bases for J; bases not matched to a gene: 9. The CDR3 spans 13 residues.

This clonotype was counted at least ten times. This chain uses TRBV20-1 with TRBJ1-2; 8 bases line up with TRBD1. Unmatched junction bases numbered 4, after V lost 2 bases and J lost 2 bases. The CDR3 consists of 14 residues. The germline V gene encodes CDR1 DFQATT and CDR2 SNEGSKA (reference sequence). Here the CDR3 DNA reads TGCAGTGCTAGACAGGGGGCCACAAACTATGGCTACACCTTC. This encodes CSARQGATNYGYTF.

Here the CDR3 reads CASSGTLLAGETQYF. CDR3 sequence (DNA): TGTGCCAGCAGTGGGACGTTACTAGCGGGAGAGACCCAGTACTTC. This sequence joins TRBV2 and TRBJ2-5; 9 bases match TRBD2. Germline V lookup: CDR1 SNHLY, CDR2 FYNNEI. There are 15 residues in the CDR3. The junction had 7 bases not matched to a gene; V was cut back by 4 bases and J by 4 bases.

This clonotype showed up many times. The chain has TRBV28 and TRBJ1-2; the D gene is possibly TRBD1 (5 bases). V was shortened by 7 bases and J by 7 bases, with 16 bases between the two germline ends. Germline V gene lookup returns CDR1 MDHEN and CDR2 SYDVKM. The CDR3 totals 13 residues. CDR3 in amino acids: CASNSGGYGGYTF. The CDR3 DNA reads TGTGCCAGCAACTCCGGGGGGTACGGTGGCTACACCTTC.

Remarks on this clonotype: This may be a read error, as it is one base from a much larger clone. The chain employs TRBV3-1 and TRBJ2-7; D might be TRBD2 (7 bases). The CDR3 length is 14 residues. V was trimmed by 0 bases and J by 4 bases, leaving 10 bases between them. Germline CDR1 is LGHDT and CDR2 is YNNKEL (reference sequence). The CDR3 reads CASSQEGGEYEQYF. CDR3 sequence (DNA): TGTGCCAGCAGCCAAGAAGGGGGGGAGTACGAGCAGTACTTC.

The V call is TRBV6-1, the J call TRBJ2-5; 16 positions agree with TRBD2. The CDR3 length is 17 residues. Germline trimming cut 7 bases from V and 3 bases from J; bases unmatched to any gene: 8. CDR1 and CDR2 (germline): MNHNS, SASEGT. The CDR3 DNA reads TGTGCCAGCACTCCAGGGACTAGCGGGAGGGCCGAAGAGACCCAGTACTTC. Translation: CASTPGTSGRAEETQYF.

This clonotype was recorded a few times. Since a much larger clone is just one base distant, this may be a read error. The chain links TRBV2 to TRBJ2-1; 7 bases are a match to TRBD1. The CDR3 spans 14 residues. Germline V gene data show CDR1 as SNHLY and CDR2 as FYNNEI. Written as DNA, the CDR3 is TGTACCAGCAAGGACAGGAGGAATTACAATGAGCAGTTCTTC. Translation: CTSKDRRNYNEQFF.

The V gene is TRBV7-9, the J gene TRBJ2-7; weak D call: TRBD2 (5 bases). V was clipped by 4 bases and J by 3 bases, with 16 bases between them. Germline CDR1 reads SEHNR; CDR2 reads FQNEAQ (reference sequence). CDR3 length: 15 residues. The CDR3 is CASSSHLSGGYEQYF. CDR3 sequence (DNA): TGTGCCAGCAGCTCTCACCTATCCGGAGGCTACGAGCAGTACTTC.

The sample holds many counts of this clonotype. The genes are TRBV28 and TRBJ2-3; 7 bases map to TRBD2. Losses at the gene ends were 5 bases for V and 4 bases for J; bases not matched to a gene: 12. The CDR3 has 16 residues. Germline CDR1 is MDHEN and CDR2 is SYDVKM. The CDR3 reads CASSGRGGSSPDTQYF. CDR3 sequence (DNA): TGTGCCAGCAGTGGGAGGGGCGGGAGCAGCCCAGATACGCAGTATTTT.

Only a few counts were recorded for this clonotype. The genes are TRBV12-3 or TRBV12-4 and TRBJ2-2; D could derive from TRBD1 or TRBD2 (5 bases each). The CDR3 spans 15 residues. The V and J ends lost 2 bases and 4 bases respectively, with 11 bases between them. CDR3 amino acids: CASSLFAGTTGELFF. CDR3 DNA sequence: TGTGCCAGCAGTTTATTTGCAGGGACCACCGGGGAGCTGTTTTTT.

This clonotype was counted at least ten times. DNA for the CDR3: TGTGCCACCAGTGACCGTGGCGTGTCCAGGGAGACCCAGTACTTC. It encodes CATSDRGVSRETQYF. The V gene is TRBV24-1, the J gene TRBJ2-5; no clear D. Germline V CDR1 and CDR2: KGHDR, SFDVKD. The CDR3 has 15 amino acids. With 4 bases removed from V and 5 bases from J, the gap between germline ends came to 16 bases.

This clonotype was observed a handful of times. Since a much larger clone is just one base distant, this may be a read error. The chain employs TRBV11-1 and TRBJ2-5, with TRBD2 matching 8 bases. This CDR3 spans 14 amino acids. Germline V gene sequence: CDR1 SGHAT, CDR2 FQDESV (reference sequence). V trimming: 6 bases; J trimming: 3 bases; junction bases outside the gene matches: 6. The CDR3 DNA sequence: TGTGCCAGCAGTCCGGAACTAGCGGAAGAGACCCAGTACTTC. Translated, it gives CASSPELAEETQYF.

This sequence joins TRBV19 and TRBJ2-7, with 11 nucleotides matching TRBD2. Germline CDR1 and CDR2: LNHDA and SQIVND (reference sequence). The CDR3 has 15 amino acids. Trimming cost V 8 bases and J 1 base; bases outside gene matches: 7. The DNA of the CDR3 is TGTGCCAGTTCCACTAGCGGGAGCAAGTCCTACGAGCAGTACTTC. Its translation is CASSTSGSKSYEQYF.

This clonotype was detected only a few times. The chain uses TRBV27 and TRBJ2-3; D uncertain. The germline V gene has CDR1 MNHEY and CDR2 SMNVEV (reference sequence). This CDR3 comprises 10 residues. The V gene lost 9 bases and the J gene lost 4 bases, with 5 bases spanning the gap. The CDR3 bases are TGTGCCAGTAACGCAGATACGCAGTATTTT. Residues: CASNADTQYF.

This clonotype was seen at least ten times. CDR3 bases: TGTGCCAGCTCACCGTTGGTCTCCTACAATGAGCAGTTCTTC. It codes for CASSPLVSYNEQFF. The gene calls are TRBV18 and TRBJ2-1; no firm D call. In germline, CDR1 is KGHSH, CDR2 LQKENI. The V gene lost 3 bases and the J gene lost 0 bases, with 6 bases spanning the gap. This CDR3 has 14 amino acids. The full variable domain, with the rest looked up from reference TRBV18 and TRBJ2-1, is NAGVMQNPRHLVRRRGQEARLRCSPMKGHSHVYWYRQLPEEGLKFMVYLQKENIIDESGMPKERFSAEFPKEGPSILRIQQVVRGDSAAYFCASSPLVSYNEQFFGPGTRLTVL.

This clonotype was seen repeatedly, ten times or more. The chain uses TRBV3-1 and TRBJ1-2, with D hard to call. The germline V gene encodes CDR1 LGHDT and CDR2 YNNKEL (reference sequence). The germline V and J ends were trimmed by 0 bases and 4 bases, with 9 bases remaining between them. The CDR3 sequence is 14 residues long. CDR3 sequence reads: CASSQEGGVYGYTF. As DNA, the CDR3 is TGTGCCAGCAGCCAAGAGGGCGGCGTCTATGGCTACACCTTC.

The CDR3 sequence: CSVSTGGGETQYF. The CDR3 nucleotides read TGCAGCGTTTCGACAGGGGGCGGAGAGACCCAGTACTTC. The chain uses TRBV29-1 and TRBJ2-5, with TRBD1 identical over 10 bases. Germline CDR1 reads SQVTM; CDR2 reads ANQGSEA. This CDR3 is 13 amino acids long. The V and J ends lost 5 bases and 4 bases, in that order; junction bases with no gene match: 4.